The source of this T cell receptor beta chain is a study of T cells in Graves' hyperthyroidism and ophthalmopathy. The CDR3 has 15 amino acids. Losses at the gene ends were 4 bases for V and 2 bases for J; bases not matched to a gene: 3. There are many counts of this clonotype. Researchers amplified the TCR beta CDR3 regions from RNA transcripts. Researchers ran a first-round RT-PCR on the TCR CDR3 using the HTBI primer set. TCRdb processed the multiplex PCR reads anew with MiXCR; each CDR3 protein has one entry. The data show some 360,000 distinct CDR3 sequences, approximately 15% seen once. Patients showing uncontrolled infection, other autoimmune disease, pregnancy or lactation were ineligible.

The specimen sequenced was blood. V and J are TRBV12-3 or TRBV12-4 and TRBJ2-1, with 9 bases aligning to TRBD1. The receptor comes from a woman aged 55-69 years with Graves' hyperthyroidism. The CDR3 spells CASSYDRGAYNEQFF. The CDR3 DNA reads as TGTGCCAGCAGTTACGACAGGGGGGCCTACAATGAGCAGTTCTTC.